One sample yielded the 13 T cell receptor beta chains listed below, sequenced in a study of CD8+ T cells in alopecia areata. The sequencing template was cDNA reverse transcribed from extracted RNA. The method was immunoSEQ multiplex PCR; TCRdb's version includes in-frame clones alone and lacks a portion of them. The table shows about 170,000 clones, with about 54% occurring only once. Sample treatment: oral pan-JAK inhibitor, 5-10 mg twice daily. Specimen: CD4+ T cells sorted from blood, collected around week 55, from a patient treated with tofacitinib. The receptors were gathered from a human donor with alopecia areata.

The chain joins TRBV29-1 to TRBJ2-2, with 8 bases lining up with TRBD1. The V gene's germline CDR1 is SQVTM and CDR2 ANQGSEA. With V trimmed by 6 bases and J by 4 bases, 7 bases remained unmatched. The CDR3 contains 14 residues. Here the CDR3 reads CSVVDREVTGELFF. CDR3 nucleotides: TGCAGCGTAGTGGACAGGGAGGTCACCGGGGAGCTGTTTTTT.

This clone was detected only a few times. The V gene is TRBV29-1, the J gene TRBJ1-2; D perhaps matches TRBD1 (6 bases). The germline V gene has CDR1 SQVTM and CDR2 ANQGSEA. V shed 5 bases and J shed 4 bases, with 20 bases lying between them. The CDR3 is 15 amino acids. CDR3 sequence reads: CSVLLGAGLIYGYTF. CDR3 coding DNA: TGCAGCGTTCTATTGGGGGCAGGGTTGATCTATGGCTACACCTTC.

The chain couples TRBV30 to TRBJ1-5, with D perhaps TRBD1 (5 bases). The germline CDR1 and CDR2 sequences are GTSNPN and SVGIG (reference sequence). The CDR3 runs 19 residues. Trimming removed 0 bases from V and 0 bases from J, with 21 bases in between. CDR3 in amino acids: CAWSVRGGPLLYSNQPQHF. CDR3 nucleotide sequence: TGTGCCTGGAGTGTACGCGGGGGTCCCTTGCTATATAGCAATCAGCCCCAGCATTTT.

The chain is built from TRBV7-9 and TRBJ2-3; 8 nucleotides align to TRBD2. There are 16 residues in the CDR3. Germline values: CDR1 SEHNR, CDR2 FQNEAQ (reference sequence). V lost 5 bases and J lost 3; bases outside the gene matches: 10. This CDR3 is CASSLGLASSTDTQYF. The CDR3 nucleotides are TGTGCCAGCAGCCTAGGACTAGCTTCTTCAACAGATACGCAGTATTTT.

The gene calls are TRBV9 and TRBJ2-1; D perhaps matches TRBD1 (5 bases). Per the germline V gene, CDR1 is SGDLS and CDR2 is YYNGEE. With 4 bases removed from V and 0 bases from J, the gap between germline ends came to 14 bases. The CDR3 is made up of 16 amino acids. As DNA, the CDR3 is TGTGCCAGCAGCTTAGACAGACGGAGCTCCTACAATGAGCAGTTCTTC. It is translated as CASSLDRRSSYNEQFF.

V gene TRBV29-1 combines with J gene TRBJ1-2; D is ambiguous. The V gene's germline CDR1 is SQVTM and CDR2 ANQGSEA. The CDR3 extends over 12 amino acids. V was clipped by 7 bases and J by 3 bases, with 12 bases between them. CDR3 protein: CSAKAGDYGYTF. For the CDR3, the DNA is TGCAGCGCGAAGGCGGGTGACTATGGCTACACCTTC.

The rearrangement uses TRBV30 and TRBJ1-6; D is unclear. This CDR3 contains 14 residues. The V gene's germline CDR1 is GTSNPN and CDR2 SVGIG (reference sequence). V was shortened by 0 bases and J by 6 bases, with 9 bases between the two germline ends. The CDR3 DNA reads as TGTGCCTGGAGTGTTTTGACCCTTAATTCACCCCTCCACTTT. This sequence encodes CAWSVLTLNSPLHF.

The CDR3: CASSLVYAGVPEAFF. CDR3 sequence (DNA): TGTGCCAGCAGCTTAGTGTATGCGGGGGTCCCTGAAGCTTTCTTT. The chain uses TRBV7-2 and TRBJ1-1, with D possibly matching TRBD1 (5 bases). The CDR3 is made up of 15 amino acids. V dropped 1 base and J dropped 6 bases, with 15 bases sitting between them. Germline CDR1 reads SGHTA; CDR2 reads FQGNSA.

This clone was counted only a few times. This chain joins TRBV5-4 and TRBJ2-7; 15 bases align to TRBD2. Trimming at V came to 4 bases and at J to 3 bases, leaving 5 bases not matched to a gene. This CDR3 has 16 residues. CDR1 and CDR2 from the germline V gene are SGHNT and YYREEE (reference sequence). The CDR3 reads CASSPGTSGGFYEQYF. In DNA form, the CDR3 reads TGTGCCAGCAGCCCAGGGACTAGCGGGGGGTTCTACGAGCAGTACTTC.

The chain carries TRBV5-1 and TRBJ2-1; no definite D call. This CDR3 spans 16 amino acids. The germline V gene encodes CDR1 SGHRS and CDR2 YFSETQ. Trimming took 0 bases from V and 3 from J, leaving 13 bases between them. The CDR3 DNA reads as TGCGCCAGCAGCTTGGAGTCAGGTCTGATCTACAATGAGCAGTTCTTC. This codes for CASSLESGLIYNEQFF.

The chain couples TRBV6-5 to TRBJ2-3; unclear D gene. V was clipped by 4 bases and J by 0 bases, with 8 bases between them. The CDR3 has 14 amino acids. The germline gives CDR1 MNHEY, CDR2 SVGAGI. The CDR3 bases are TGTGCCAGCAGTTTGACGGCTAGCACAGATACGCAGTATTTT. This sequence encodes CASSLTASTDTQYF.

The chain is built from TRBV30 and TRBJ1-1, with a possible D match to TRBD1 (6 bases). The V end lost 4 bases, the J end lost 4 bases, and 13 bases lay between the germline ends. This CDR3 is built from 13 residues. Germline CDR1 and CDR2: GTSNPN and SVGIG (reference sequence). In nucleotides, the CDR3 is TGTGCCTGGAATATGGACAGAGGCACTGAAGCTTTCTTT. It yields the protein CAWNMDRGTEAFF.

This chain connects TRBV30 to TRBJ2-3; TRBD2 agrees at 9 bases. Germline lookup yields CDR1 GTSNPN and CDR2 SVGIG (reference sequence). The V segment lost 0 bases and the J segment 2 bases; nucleotides outside the gene matches: 3. This CDR3 comprises 15 residues. The CDR3 DNA reads as TGTGCCTGGAGTGTGGGCGGGGGGGCCACAGATACGCAGTATTTT. Amino acid sequence: CAWSVGGGATDTQYF.